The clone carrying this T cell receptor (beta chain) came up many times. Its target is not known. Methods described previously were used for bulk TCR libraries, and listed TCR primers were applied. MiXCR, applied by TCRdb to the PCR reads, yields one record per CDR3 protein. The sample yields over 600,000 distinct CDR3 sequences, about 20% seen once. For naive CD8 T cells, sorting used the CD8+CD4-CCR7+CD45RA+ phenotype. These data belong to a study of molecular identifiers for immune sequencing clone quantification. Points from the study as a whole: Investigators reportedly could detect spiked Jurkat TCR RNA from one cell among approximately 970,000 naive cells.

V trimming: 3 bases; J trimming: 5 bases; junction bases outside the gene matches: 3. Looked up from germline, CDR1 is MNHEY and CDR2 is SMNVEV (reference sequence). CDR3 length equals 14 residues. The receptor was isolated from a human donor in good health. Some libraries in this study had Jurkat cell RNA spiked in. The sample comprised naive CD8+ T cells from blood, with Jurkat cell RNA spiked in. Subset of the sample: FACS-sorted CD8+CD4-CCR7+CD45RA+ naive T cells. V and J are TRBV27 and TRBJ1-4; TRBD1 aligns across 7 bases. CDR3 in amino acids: CASSFGRGNEKLFF. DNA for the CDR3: TGTGCCAGCAGTTTTGGCAGGGGGAATGAAAAACTGTTTTTT.